One and the same sample provided the 8 T cell receptor beta chains below, sequenced in a study of blood T cell repertoires in COVID-19. Assay: immunoSEQ multiplex PCR; the TCRdb copy retains only in-frame clones and omits some. This table has some 250,000 clones, around 86% appearing once. What was sequenced was peripheral blood. The receptors here all came from a woman in her 70s with active or convalescent COVID-19.

The chain joins TRBV6-6 to TRBJ1-2; D possibly corresponds to TRBD1 (5 bases). Trimming cost V 7 bases and J 2 bases, with 20 bases left between them. Germline assignment: CDR1 MNHNY and CDR2 SVGAGI (reference sequence). This CDR3 region has 16 residues. The CDR3 bases are TGTGCCAGCACCAACCGCGCAGGGTCCCTGAACTATGGCTACACCTTC. Its translation: CASTNRAGSLNYGYTF.

This clone was seen a handful of times. The chain recombines TRBV18 with TRBJ1-6, with D maybe TRBD1 (5 bases). This CDR3 has 15 residues. Between the trimmed V and J ends, which lost 0 bases and 8 bases, there was a span of 11 bases. CDR1 is KGHSH, CDR2 LQKENI, per germline. The CDR3 bases are TGTGCCAGCTCACCACCTTCAGGGAAAGATTCACCCCTCCACTTT. Translated, it gives CASSPPSGKDSPLHF.

The DNA of the CDR3 is TGTGCCAGCAGTTACTCGAGGGTTTGGGGCACTGAAGCTTTCTTT. This encodes CASSYSRVWGTEAFF. The rearrangement joins TRBV6-5 to TRBJ1-1; no firm D call. V lost 0 bases to trimming and J lost 4 bases, with 12 bases between them. The CDR3 has 15 residues. Germline CDR1 MNHEY, CDR2 SVGAGI.

V is TRBV19 and J is TRBJ1-5; 9 bases are shared with TRBD1. The CDR3 consists of 18 residues. Germline loops: CDR1 LNHDA, CDR2 SQIVND (reference sequence). With 4 bases clipped from V and 0 bases from J, the junction kept 10 bases outside the gene matches. In DNA form, the CDR3 reads TGTGCCAGTAGTACCTTGGGACAGGGAACGGGTAGCAATCAGCCCCAGCATTTT. Translating gives CASSTLGQGTGSNQPQHF.

The chain links TRBV7-8 to TRBJ2-1; TRBD2 aligns across 8 bases. Germline values: CDR1 SGHVS, CDR2 FQNEAQ. V lost 5 bases, J lost 5 bases, and 8 bases stayed unmatched. This CDR3 region has 15 residues. The CDR3 region has the DNA TGTGCCAGCAGCAAAGGCGGGGGGATCCACAATGAGCAGTTCTTC. Protein product: CASSKGGGIHNEQFF.

The rearrangement joins TRBV7-3 to TRBJ2-5, with 10 bases identical to TRBD2. J gave up 4 bases and V 5 bases, and 7 bases lay outside the gene matches. Germline loops: CDR1 SGHTA, CDR2 FQGTGA. The CDR3 consists of 15 residues. The CDR3 nucleotides are TGTGCCAGCAGCCCAGGGACTAGCGAAGGAGAGACCCAGTACTTC. Its protein is CASSPGTSEGETQYF.

This clone was counted a few times. This chain links TRBV19 with TRBJ1-5, with D possibly matching TRBD1 (6 bases). Germline-derived CDR1 and CDR2 are LNHDA and SQIVND (reference sequence). V was shortened by 1 base and J by 2 bases, with 12 bases between the two germline ends. The CDR3 contains 16 residues. The CDR3 sequence: CASSIGQGWGNQPQHF. CDR3 in DNA: TGTGCCAGTAGTATAGGGCAGGGGTGGGGCAATCAGCCCCAGCATTTT. Using reference TRBV19 and TRBJ1-5 for the parts outside the CDR3, the full variable domain is DGGITQSPKYLFRKEGQNVTLSCEQNLNHDAMYWYRQDPGQGLRLIYYSQIVNDFQKGDIAEGYSVSREKKESFPLTVTSAQKNPTAFYLCASSIGQGWGNQPQHFGDGTRLSIL.

The gene calls are TRBV6-5 and TRBJ1-3; 8 bases are a match to TRBD1. Germline-derived CDR1 and CDR2 are MNHEY and SVGAGI. The trim removed 6 bases at V and 2 bases at J, leaving 6 bases unmatched. The CDR3 length is 15 residues. This CDR3 is CASRQGEAAGNTIYF. CDR3 nucleotide sequence: TGTGCCAGCAGACAGGGGGAAGCAGCTGGAAACACCATATATTTT.